These T cell receptor beta chains were read from a single sample in a study of OX40 agonist ivuxolimab in advanced cancers. Generated by immunoSEQ multiplex PCR, the TCRdb table keeps only in-frame clones and is missing some. Of 130,000 or so clones in the sample, 90% to 95% were seen once. Sample: CD4+ or CD8+ T cells sorted from blood, taken in a trial of the OX40 agonist ivuxolimab. Receptors originate from an adult with an advanced solid tumor such as melanoma, head and neck, liver or kidney cancer. The CDR3 runs from the conserved cysteine through the conserved F or W.

v_gene	len	j_gene	CDR3aa
TRBV7-6	11	TRBJ2-5	CASSRQETQYF
TRBV6-5	15	TRBJ1-1	CASSSHGQQNTEAFF
TRBV5-1	18	TRBJ2-3	CASSLVPGPPGSTDTQYF
TRBV10-1	15	TRBJ2-3	CASSESKQGLDTQYF
TRBV7-2	14	TRBJ2-3	CASSLASNGDTQYF
TRBV6-5	11	TRBJ2-7	CASSSNYEQYF
TRBV4-3	18	TRBJ1-5	CASSQDPQTGTSNQPQHF
TRBV19	12	TRBJ1-2	CASGQGYDGYTF
TRBV4-1	15	TRBJ2-3	CASSQDERSTDTQYF
TRBV11-2	15	TRBJ2-7	CASSLGHTVGVEQYF
TRBV2	14	TRBJ2-2	CASRPYRGGGELFF
TRBV20-1	10	TRBJ1-1	CSANPPEAFF
TRBV5-1	14	TRBJ2-3	CASNQRGSTDTQYF
TRBV6-6	16	TRBJ1-1	CASSYSRPPLNTEAFF
TRBV5-8	15	TRBJ1-1	CASSLAGGKNTEAFF
TRBV21-1	15	TRBJ2-5	CASSTLKRREETQYF
TRBV7-9	17	TRBJ1-5	CASSLVITGRGSQPQHF
TRBV6-4	13	TRBJ1-6	CASSDREFSPLHF
TRBV5-6	12	TRBJ1-2	CASSLDVSGYTF
TRBV4-2	16	TRBJ2-5	CASSQEVTSGMQTQYF
TRBV10-2	15	TRBJ1-2	CASSSVPGGGYGYTF
TRBV28	15	TRBJ1-4	CASSTPTGINEKLFF
TRBV6-5	14	TRBJ2-7	CASKGPGHSYEQYF
TRBV5-1	15	TRBJ2-2	CASRPDRANTGELFF
TRBV2	14	TRBJ2-2	CASSAGRNTGELFF
TRBV7-2	15	TRBJ1-2	CASSWLGQGARGYTF
TRBV7-2	14	TRBJ2-1	CASSQRGDYNEQFF
TRBV7-6	13	TRBJ2-7	CASSTDWRYEQYF
TRBV11-2	14	TRBJ1-1	CASSTQQGYTEAFF
TRBV7-9	15	TRBJ1-4	CASQSEGSTNEKLFF
TRBV15	18	TRBJ1-3	CATSRDAGRWIPGNTIYF
TRBV7-9	13	TRBJ2-1	CASSPGLGIEQFF
TRBV21-1	14	TRBJ2-1	CASSLGQGDNEQFF
TRBV6-5	14	TRBJ1-2	CASSYGTGNYGYTF
TRBV28	14	TRBJ1-5	CASSAAQGDQPQHF
TRBV7-8	14	TRBJ1-2	CASSFGQGIRGYTF
TRBV28	15	TRBJ2-7	CASSFPWRGPNEQYF
TRBV18	12	TRBJ1-4	CASSPGREKLFF
TRBV28	15	TRBJ1-1	CASSVPRGRNTEAFF
TRBV30	15	TRBJ1-4	CAWSVGGAAGEKLFF
TRBV7-9	16	TRBJ2-7	CASSPSASDRHYEQYF
TRBV27	17	-	CASSLFAGSEISYEQYF
TRBV4-3	14	TRBJ1-2	CASSHMTGDYGYTF
TRBV6-1	12	TRBJ2-7	CATRQGPYEQYF
TRBV27	17	TRBJ1-1	CASAILRAGRFNTEAFF
TRBV7-3	15	TRBJ1-1	CASSSGHRMNTEAFF